The 21 T cell receptor beta chains presented below share a single source sample, sequenced in a study of cytomegalovirus exposure and HLA in healthy donors. Use of 60 Vbeta and 13 Jbeta primers characterized the PCR. Some clones are missing from TCRdb's copy, which holds only in-frame ones; the method was immunoSEQ multiplex PCR. The repertoire has about 170,000 clones, roughly 84% of them found once; the top ten carry about 2%. Specimen: PBMCs. The receptors shown here come from a man younger than 30 in good health and CMV-seropositive.

The chain employs TRBV7-3 and TRBJ2-1; 8 positions agree with TRBD2. CDR3 size: 15 residues. Germline assignment: CDR1 SGHTA and CDR2 FQGTGA. The V and J ends lost 5 bases and 5 bases, in that order; junction bases with no gene match: 8. The CDR3 region has the DNA TGTGCCAGCAGCAACGGACTAGCCCCTAACAATGAGCAGTTCTTC. Translated: CASSNGLAPNNEQFF.

The chain recombines TRBV7-3 with TRBJ1-1; TRBD1 might be the D (6 bases). Germline V gene lookup returns CDR1 SGHTA and CDR2 FQGTGA. The V gene lost 5 bases and the J gene lost 1 base, with 14 bases spanning the gap. CDR3 length: 15 residues. This chain's CDR3 is CASSAETGRNTEAFF. DNA for the CDR3: TGTGCCAGCAGCGCAGAAACAGGGCGGAACACTGAAGCTTTCTTT. Filled out from reference TRBV7-3 and TRBJ1-1, the complete variable domain reads GAGVSQTPSNKVTEKGKYVELRCDPISGHTALYWYRQSLGQGPEFLIYFQGTGAADDSGLPNDRFFAVRPEGSVSTLKIQRTERGDSAVYLCASSAETGRNTEAFFGQGTRLTVV.

This clone showed up just a few times. V and J are TRBV7-8 and TRBJ1-1; maybe TRBD1 (5 bases). CDR1 SGHVS and CDR2 FQNEAQ come from the germline V gene. This CDR3 is 13 amino acids long. V lost 4 bases, J lost 1 base, and 7 bases lay in between. The CDR3 here is CASSWGENTEAFF. As DNA, the CDR3 is TGTGCCAGCAGCTGGGGGGAGAACACTGAAGCTTTCTTT.

This clone occurred a few times. This chain links TRBV6-5 with TRBJ1-2, with unresolved D. The CDR3 runs to 12 residues. CDR1 and CDR2 from the germline V gene are MNHEY and SVGAGI. With 6 bases removed from V and 7 bases from J, the gap between germline ends came to 12 bases. The CDR3 DNA reads as TGTGCCAGCAGGACACTGGATTCTGGCTACACCTTC. It encodes CASRTLDSGYTF.

The rearrangement uses TRBV5-1 and TRBJ2-3, with 11 positions matching TRBD2. Looked up from germline, CDR1 is SGHRS and CDR2 is YFSETQ. This CDR3 is 15 amino acids long. V shed 6 bases and J 6 bases; nucleotides not matched to a gene: 9. CDR3 bases: TGCGCCAGCACCCGGACTAGCGGGTTAGAGGATACGCAGTATTTT. Translated, it gives CASTRTSGLEDTQYF.

This clone was detected a few times. This chain uses TRBV2 with TRBJ2-1; the match to TRBD2 covers 7 bases. The CDR3 covers 13 residues. V lost 4 bases to trimming and J lost 6 bases; unmatched junction nucleotides: 3. Germline V CDR1 and CDR2: SNHLY, FYNNEI. The CDR3 here is CASSGERGNEQFF. The CDR3 nucleotides are TGTGCCAGCAGTGGTGAGCGGGGCAATGAGCAGTTCTTC.

This chain joins TRBV18 and TRBJ1-1, with 7 bases matching TRBD1. Germline V lookup: CDR1 KGHSH, CDR2 LQKENI. The CDR3 extends over 15 amino acids. V trimming: 4 bases; J trimming: 7 bases; junction bases outside the gene matches: 12. The DNA of the CDR3 is TGTGCCAGCTCACGAACAGGGGCTTTTCCCTTTGAAGCTTTCTTT. This gives the protein CASSRTGAFPFEAFF. Combining the CDR3 with reference TRBV18 and TRBJ1-1 gives the whole variable domain NAGVMQNPRHLVRRRGQEARLRCSPMKGHSHVYWYRQLPEEGLKFMVYLQKENIIDESGMPKERFSAEFPKEGPSILRIQQVVRGDSAAYFCASSRTGAFPFEAFFGQGTRLTVV.

The chain recombines TRBV13 with TRBJ2-7; a possible D gene is TRBD1 (5 bases). This CDR3 region has 15 residues. From germline, CDR1 is PRHDT and CDR2 FYEKMQ (reference sequence). Trimming removed 0 bases from V and 3 bases from J, with 12 bases in between. CDR3 DNA: TGTGCCAGCAGCTTAGGCCCAGGCAGGGACTACGAGCAGTACTTC. This codes for CASSLGPGRDYEQYF.

The rearrangement joins TRBV7-9 to TRBJ2-1; D is undetermined. This CDR3 comprises 15 residues. Germline CDR1 and CDR2: SEHNR and FQNEAQ (reference sequence). V was trimmed by 1 base and J by 0 bases, leaving 7 bases between them. The CDR3 sequence is CASSLVTSSYNEQFF. The CDR3 DNA is TGTGCCAGCAGCTTAGTGACAAGCTCCTACAATGAGCAGTTCTTC. Looking up the rest from reference TRBV7-9 and TRBJ2-1 gives the full variable domain: DTGVSQNPRHKITKRGQNVTFRCDPISEHNRLYWYRQTLGQGPEFLTYFQNEAQLEKSRLLSDRFSAERPKGSFSTLEIQRTEQGDSAMYLCASSLVTSSYNEQFFGPGTRLTVL.

The V gene is TRBV2, the J gene TRBJ1-6; 7 nucleotides match TRBD1. V trimming: 8 bases; J trimming: 3 bases; junction bases outside the gene matches: 7. CDR1 is SNHLY and CDR2 is FYNNEI in the germline V gene. This CDR3 has 15 amino acids. The CDR3 DNA is TGTGCCAGCCATAACCGGGACAGCTATAATTCACCCCTCCACTTT. Amino acid sequence: CASHNRDSYNSPLHF.

A single count supports this clone. This sample also contains other DNA sequences that code for the same CDR3. The chain joins TRBV5-1 to TRBJ2-7; D call uncertain. CDR1 and CDR2 (germline): SGHRS, YFSETQ. V was shortened by 0 bases and J by 1 base, with 8 bases between the two germline ends. This CDR3 has 14 residues. The CDR3 here is CASSLVAGSYEQYF. In DNA, the CDR3 is TGCGCCAGCAGCTTGGTGGCAGGATCCTACGAGCAGTACTTC.

The rearrangement uses TRBV19 and TRBJ2-3; weak D call: TRBD2 (5 bases). The CDR3 length is 14 residues. V lost 6 bases and J lost 5, with 15 bases in between. Germline values: CDR1 LNHDA, CDR2 SQIVND (reference sequence). The CDR3 DNA reads as TGTGCCAGTAGAACCACGAGGGCAGGAGATACGCAGTATTTT. Residues: CASRTTRAGDTQYF.

This chain uses TRBV2 with TRBJ1-1, with unresolved D. CDR3 length: 14 amino acids. The V and J ends lost 5 bases and 5 bases respectively, with 15 bases between them. Germline values: CDR1 SNHLY, CDR2 FYNNEI. Written as DNA, the CDR3 is TGTGCCAGCAGTTCTCCGCCGGGTTGGACTGAAGCTTTCTTT. This gives the protein CASSSPPGWTEAFF. Full variable domain (outside the CDR3, taken from reference TRBV2 and TRBJ1-1): EPEVTQTPSHQVTQMGQEVILRCVPISNHLYFYWYRQILGQKVEFLVSFYNNEISEKSEIFDDQFSVERPDGSNFTLKIRSTKLEDSAMYFCASSSPPGWTEAFFGQGTRLTVV.

The chain has TRBV7-2 and TRBJ2-7, with D possibly being TRBD1 (6 bases). The CDR3 covers 13 residues. V lost 5 bases, J lost 4 bases, and 12 bases lay in between. CDR1 SGHTA and CDR2 FQGNSA come from the germline V gene. CDR3 protein: CASSPPTGYEQYF. CDR3 nucleotide sequence: TGTGCCAGCAGCCCCCCGACAGGTTACGAGCAGTACTTC.

The CDR3 bases are TGTGCCAGCAGCTCGACTAGCGGGGGGCCGGGGGGTTACAATGAGCAGTTCTTC. The encoded protein is CASSSTSGGPGGYNEQFF. The chain links TRBV5-4 to TRBJ2-1; 13 bases are a match to TRBD2. This CDR3 contains 18 residues. Trimming removed 3 bases from V and 4 bases from J; junction bases left unmatched: 10. The germline V gene encodes CDR1 SGHNT and CDR2 YYREEE (reference sequence). The full variable domain, completed using reference TRBV5-4 and TRBJ2-1, is ETGVTQSPTHLIKTRGQQVTLRCSSQSGHNTVSWYQQALGQGPQFIFQYYREEENGRGNFPPRFSGLQFPNYSSELNVNALELDDSALYLCASSSTSGGPGGYNEQFFGPGTRLTVL.

This clone was seen just once. The chain joins TRBV29-1 to TRBJ1-1; 12 nucleotides line up with TRBD1. V was clipped by 3 bases and J by 4 bases; unmatched bases: 6. Germline CDR1 is SQVTM and CDR2 is ANQGSEA. CDR3 length: 15 amino acids. In nucleotides, the CDR3 is TGCAGCGTTGATAGGGGACAGGGGGCTTTCACTGAAGCTTTCTTT. Its translation is CSVDRGQGAFTEAFF. Variable domain in full (rest from reference TRBV29-1 and TRBJ1-1): SAVISQKPSRDICQRGTSLTIQCQVDSQVTMMFWYRQQPGQSLTLIATANQGSEATYESGFVIDKFPISRPNLTFSTLTVSNMSPEDSSIYLCSVDRGQGAFTEAFFGQGTRLTVV.

This clone was seen just once. The chain recombines TRBV5-4 with TRBJ2-5, with 10 bases that match TRBD1. With V trimmed by 4 bases and J by 5 bases, 8 bases remained unmatched. CDR3 length: 15 amino acids. CDR1 is SGHNT and CDR2 is YYREEE in the germline V gene (reference sequence). The CDR3 is CASSARQGAWETQYF. The CDR3 DNA reads TGTGCCAGCAGCGCAAGACAGGGGGCGTGGGAGACCCAGTACTTC.

To note about this clone: Compared with germline, one end of the junction differs, possibly owing to a read error. The chain couples TRBV15 to TRBJ2-5; a possible D gene is TRBD1 (5 bases). Germline V CDR1 and CDR2: LNHNV, YYDKDF (reference sequence). The CDR3 totals 19 residues. For the CDR3, the DNA is TGTGCCACCAGCAGAGATCCCCCAGGGCGAGGACCTACCCAAGAGACCCGGTACTTC. Translated, it gives CATSRDPPGRGPTQETRYF.

The sample holds a few counts of this clone. V and J are TRBV2 and TRBJ1-4; TRBD1 might be the D (5 bases). The CDR3 length is 16 residues. The germline V and J ends were trimmed by 4 bases and 1 base, with 13 bases remaining between them. Looked up from germline, CDR1 is SNHLY and CDR2 is FYNNEI. CDR3 amino acids: CASSAGLWLTNEKLFF. CDR3 DNA: TGTGCCAGCAGTGCAGGGTTATGGCTAACTAATGAAAAACTGTTTTTT.

The V gene is TRBV7-8, the J gene TRBJ1-2; 7 bases fit TRBD1. With 5 bases clipped from V and 4 bases from J, the junction kept 7 bases outside the gene matches. Germline V gene lookup returns CDR1 SGHVS and CDR2 FQNEAQ. This CDR3 region has 14 residues. The DNA of the CDR3 is TGTGCCAGCAGCGGGACAGTGGCCCCCTATGGCTACACCTTC. As protein: CASSGTVAPYGYTF.

The chain recombines TRBV6-1 with TRBJ2-7; no reliable D call. Between the trimmed V and J ends, which lost 5 bases and 4 bases, there was a span of 9 bases. CDR1 MNHNS and CDR2 SASEGT come from the germline V gene. The CDR3 sequence is 12 residues long. In nucleotides, the CDR3 is TGTGCCAGCAGTACCAATCGGTACGAGCAGTACTTC. This gives the protein CASSTNRYEQYF.